The clone carrying this T cell receptor beta chain was seen once. The data originate from a study of blood T cell repertoires in COVID-19. The wider study: Samples taken during acute and convalescent COVID-19 were collected in the United States, Italy and Spain. Nucleic acid was either cDNA or gDNA, and it came from T cells, B-cell-depleted T cells, or PBMCs.

The length of the CDR3 is 13 residues. Trimming shortened V by 0 bases and J by 2 bases, and 5 bases separated the two germline ends. Germline CDR1 reads SGHRS; CDR2 reads YFSETQ. Original analysis: The assay estimated nucleated cells by amplifying reference gene primers. Assay: immunoSEQ multiplex PCR; the TCRdb copy retains only in-frame clones and omits some. The D gene and trimming were derived from the DNA, and the V and J assignments and clone size from that table. The sample shows about 210,000 clones, 65% to 90% of them seen only once. Participants came from some 26 US areas, aged about 18 to 100 years.

The sequence was collected from a woman in her forties or fifties with acute COVID-19. The J gene is TRBJ1-1, the V gene TRBV5-1; no clear D gene. Sequencing was performed on PBMCs or T cells enriched from blood (not recorded which). The CDR3 protein is CASSLGANTEAFF. The CDR3 nucleotides read TGCGCCAGCAGCTTGGGCGCTAACACTGAAGCTTTCTTT. The full variable domain, with the rest looked up from reference TRBV5-1 and TRBJ1-1, is KAGVTQTPRYLIKTRGQQVTLSCSPISGHRSVSWYQQTPGQGLQFLFEYFSETQRNKGNFPGRFSGRQFSNSRSEMNVSTLELGDSALYLCASSLGANTEAFFGQGTRLTVV.